The rows below give T cell receptor beta chains drawn from one sample of a study of Graves' ophthalmopathy and Graves' hyperthyroidism. Each CDR3 protein is one row after TCRdb ran MiXCR on the multiplex PCR reads. The data hold 350,000 to 450,000 distinct CDR3 sequences, with roughly 18% observed a single time. What was sequenced was peripheral blood. These receptors were collected from a woman aged 18-30 years with Graves' ophthalmopathy. Each CDR3 is given with its conserved first and last residue. The D gene is left open where the match is weak. The size entry is marked missing in some rows and otherwise reads once, few, many or a size class.

D,V,J,length,size,CDR3,DNA
.,TRBV6-2/TRBV6-3,TRBJ1-2,13,many,CASSPGQNYGYTF,TGTGCCAGCAGTCCCGGACAGAACTATGGCTACACCTTC
TRBD2,TRBV20-1,TRBJ2-7,16,many,CSAPLKLAGRSYEQYF,TGCAGTGCGCCACTAAAGCTAGCGGGGAGATCCTACGAGCAGTACTTC
.,TRBV7-2,TRBJ2-5,15,many,CASSLGKTDQETQYF,TGTGCCAGCAGCTTAGGGAAGACAGACCAAGAGACCCAGTACTTC
.,TRBV6-1,TRBJ1-1,13,many,CACRPPINTEAFF,TGTGCCTGCAGGCCCCCGATTAACACTGAAGCTTTCTTT
.,TRBV12-3/TRBV12-4,TRBJ1-4,14,many,CASSSGDPPEKLFF,TGTGCCAGCAGTTCAGGGGATCCGCCTGAAAAACTGTTTTTT
.,TRBV2,TRBJ2-7,13,many,CASSWDSSIGQYF,TGTGCCAGCAGCTGGGACTCAAGCATAGGGCAGTACTTC
.,TRBV27,TRBJ1-5,12,.,CASSLPNGPQHF,TGTGCCAGCAGTTTACCAAACGGGCCCCAGCATTTT
.,TRBV7-2,TRBJ1-5,15,many,CASSLFWSGTGAQHF,TGTGCCAGCAGCTTATTTTGGTCTGGGACGGGGGCCCAGCATTTT
TRBD1,TRBV27,TRBJ2-2,17,many,CASSPKNRGRETGELFF,TGTGCCAGCAGCCCAAAGAACAGGGGGCGGGAAACCGGGGAGCTGTTTTTT
.,TRBV6-2/TRBV6-3,TRBJ1-2,11,many,CASSLEYGYTF,TGTGCCAGCAGTCTGGAGTATGGCTACACCTTC
.,TRBV19,TRBJ2-6,14,many,CASKDDPGANVLTF,TGTGCCAGTAAAGATGATCCTGGGGCCAACGTCCTGACTTTC
.,TRBV10-2,TRBJ2-5,11,many,CASRGWETQYF,TGCGCCAGCAGGGGGTGGGAGACCCAGTACTTC
.,TRBV5-1,TRBJ2-7,14,many,CASSSPGGTGEQYF,TGCGCCAGCAGCTCCCCCGGAGGGACCGGCGAGCAGTACTTC
.,TRBV7-2,TRBJ2-5,15,many,CASSSRTGNQETQYF,TGTGCCAGCAGCTCTAGGACGGGGAACCAAGAGACCCAGTACTTC
.,TRBV6-2/TRBV6-3,TRBJ2-3,13,many,CASSWLAVDTQYF,TGTGCCAGCAGTTGGTTAGCGGTCGATACGCAGTATTTT
.,TRBV28,TRBJ2-4,15,many,CASSFPQIQGNIQYF,TGTGCCAGCAGTTTCCCCCAGATCCAGGGGAACATTCAGTACTTC
.,TRBV6-2/TRBV6-3,TRBJ2-5,13,many,CASSFLRADQLYF,TGTGCCAGCAGCTTCCTGAGGGCTGACCAACTCTACTTC
TRBD1,TRBV11-2,TRBJ2-7,14,many,CASSFGTGSYEQYF,TGTGCCAGCAGCTTCGGGACAGGAAGCTACGAGCAGTACTTC
.,TRBV19,TRBJ1-5,13,many,CASSSPRIQPQHF,TGTGCCAGTAGTTCGCCCAGAATACAGCCCCAGCATTTT
.,TRBV4-2,TRBJ1-1,15,many,CASSQEGTEDTEAFF,TGTGCCAGCAGCCAAGAAGGGACTGAGGACACTGAAGCTTTCTTT
.,TRBV28,TRBJ2-5,12,many,CASSRGAKAQYF,TGTGCCAGCAGCAGGGGGGCGAAGGCCCAGTACTTC
.,TRBV20-1,TRBJ2-5,12,many,CSAQGGKETQYF,TGCAGTGCTCAGGGGGGGAAAGAGACCCAGTACTTC
.,TRBV28,TRBJ2-7,14,many,CASSLRGLPNEQYF,TGTGCCAGCAGTTTGAGAGGGTTACCCAACGAGCAGTACTTC
.,TRBV19,TRBJ1-2,13,.,CASRQALGYGYTF,TGTGCCAGTAGGCAGGCACTGGGCTATGGCTACACCTTC
TRBD2,TRBV7-8,TRBJ2-7,16,many,CASSPFGGGLDNEQYF,TGTGCCAGCAGCCCCTTCGGGGGGGGGCTAGACAACGAGCAGTACTTC
.,TRBV5-1,TRBJ2-6,14,many,CASSFQTGANVLTF,TGCGCCAGCAGCTTCCAGACTGGGGCCAACGTCCTGACTTTC
.,TRBV4-3,TRBJ2-7,16,many,CASSQGRGAGVYEQYF,TGCGCCAGCAGCCAAGGCCGGGGGGCTGGAGTCTACGAGCAGTACTTC
TRBD1,TRBV30,TRBJ1-5,15,many,CAWSEQGALGQPQHF,TGTGCCTGGAGTGAACAGGGGGCGCTGGGTCAGCCCCAGCATTTT
TRBD2,TRBV27,TRBJ2-7,12,.,CASSWPGGEQYF,TGTGCCAGCAGTTGGCCGGGGGGCGAGCAGTACTTC
TRBD1,TRBV28,TRBJ1-1,15,many,CASSLSGTGGTEAFF,TGTGCCAGCAGTTTATCCGGGACAGGGGGGACTGAAGCTTTCTTT
.,TRBV18,TRBJ1-5,15,many,CASSRSRTDNQPQHF,TGTGCCAGCTCACGAAGTCGGACAGACAATCAGCCCCAGCATTTT
.,TRBV11-1,TRBJ2-7,14,few,CASSRGLDLLQPYF,TGTGCCAGCAGCAGGGGACTGGACCTTCTTCAGCCGTACTTC
TRBD2,TRBV10-3,TRBJ2-7,16,many,CAISEWASGDLYEQYF,TGTGCCATCAGTGAATGGGCTAGCGGGGATCTATACGAGCAGTACTTC
.,TRBV20-1,TRBJ1-5,12,many,CSAVYSNQPQHF,TGCAGTGCCGTATATAGCAATCAGCCCCAGCATTTT
TRBD1,TRBV11-1,TRBJ1-1,18,many,CASSLGTGDLDGLTEAFF,TGTGCCAGCAGCTTAGGGACAGGGGATTTGGATGGACTCACTGAAGCTTTCTTT
TRBD1,TRBV6-9,TRBJ1-2,15,few,CASSFRDRGIYGYTF,TGTGCCAGCAGTTTCCGGGACAGGGGAATTTATGGCTACACCTTC
.,TRBV6-5,TRBJ1-1,13,many,CASIRDLNTEAFF,TGTGCCAGCATTCGCGACTTGAACACTGAAGCTTTCTTT
.,TRBV5-1,TRBJ1-2,14,many,CASSPQIGDYGYTF,TGCGCCAGCAGCCCACAGATAGGGGACTATGGCTACACCTTC
TRBD2,TRBV11-2,TRBJ2-5,15,many,CASSLIRGVQETQYF,TGTGCCAGCAGCTTAATCCGGGGGGTACAAGAGACCCAGTACTTC
.,TRBV28,TRBJ1-2,14,many,CASSPPRTSNGYTF,TGTGCCAGCAGTCCGCCCCGGACATCAAATGGCTACACCTTC
.,TRBV12-3/TRBV12-4,TRBJ1-1,15,few,CASSLDSGFNTEAFF,TGTGCCAGCAGTTTAGATTCCGGGTTTAACACTGAAGCTTTCTTT
TRBD2,TRBV6-4,TRBJ2-4,20,many,CASSSLDRGRVSGAKNIQYF,TGTGCCAGCAGTAGCTTGGACCGCGGGAGAGTTTCTGGCGCCAAAAACATTCAGTACTTC
.,TRBV6-1,TRBJ2-5,15,many,CASTTKGGVWETQYF,TGTGCCAGCACCACTAAGGGGGGGGTTTGGGAGACCCAGTACTTC
.,TRBV4-2,TRBJ1-2,13,many,CASSGRDKYGYTF,TGTGCCAGCAGCGGCCGGGACAAATATGGCTACACCTTC
.,TRBV6-2/TRBV6-3,TRBJ1-1,12,many,CASSYEGYEAFF,TGTGCCAGCAGTTACGAGGGATATGAAGCTTTCTTT
.,TRBV15,TRBJ2-5,10,many,CATTSGTAGF,TGTGCCACCACCTCCGGTACAGCGGGCTTC
.,TRBV19,TRBJ2-7,15,many,CASSTRTVAPYEQYF,TGTGCCAGTAGTACGCGGACAGTTGCCCCCTACGAGCAGTACTTC
TRBD1,TRBV27,TRBJ2-7,14,.,CASSPGQNSYEQYF,TGTGCCAGCAGTCCGGGACAGAACTCCTACGAGCAGTACTTC
.,TRBV7-3,TRBJ2-7,13,many,CASSLTSLGEQYF,TGTGCCAGCAGCTTAACTTCGCTAGGCGAGCAGTACTTC
TRBD1,TRBV19,TRBJ2-7,14,many,CASRSDRSSYEQYF,TGTGCCAGTAGATCGGACAGGAGCTCCTACGAGCAGTACTTC
TRBD2,TRBV11-2,TRBJ2-5,16,.,CASSLVTGTRGETQYF,TGTGCCAGCAGCTTAGTCACCGGGACTAGAGGGGAGACCCAGTACTTC
.,TRBV4-3,TRBJ2-7,14,many,CASSSWQGMGEQYF,TGCGCCAGCAGCAGCTGGCAGGGGATGGGCGAGCAGTACTTC
.,TRBV10-3,TRBJ2-7,11,many,CAISPGVEQYF,TGTGCCATCAGCCCAGGGGTCGAGCAGTACTTC
TRBD1,TRBV11-2,TRBJ1-6,14,many,CASSGRDRLSPLHF,TGTGCCAGCAGCGGACGGGACAGGCTTTCACCCCTCCACTTT
.,TRBV4-3,TRBJ1-5,14,many,CASSAGGDGQPQHF,TGCGCCAGCAGCGCTGGGGGGGATGGACAGCCCCAGCATTTT
TRBD1,TRBV20-1,TRBJ2-7,15,many,CSARIPGTGFNEQYF,TGCAGTGCTAGAATCCCCGGGACAGGGTTCAACGAGCAGTACTTC
.,TRBV6-2/TRBV6-3,TRBJ2-5,13,many,CASSYSGKETQYF,TGTGCCAGCAGTTACTCCGGGAAAGAGACCCAGTACTTC
TRBD1,TRBV6-2/TRBV6-3,TRBJ2-5,16,.,CASSNGDRGRRETQYF,TGTGCCAGCAGTAACGGGGACAGGGGGCGCCGGGAGACCCAGTACTTC
.,TRBV6-1,TRBJ1-2,12,many,CASNQGSYGYTF,TGTGCCAGCAATCAGGGGAGCTATGGCTACACCTTC